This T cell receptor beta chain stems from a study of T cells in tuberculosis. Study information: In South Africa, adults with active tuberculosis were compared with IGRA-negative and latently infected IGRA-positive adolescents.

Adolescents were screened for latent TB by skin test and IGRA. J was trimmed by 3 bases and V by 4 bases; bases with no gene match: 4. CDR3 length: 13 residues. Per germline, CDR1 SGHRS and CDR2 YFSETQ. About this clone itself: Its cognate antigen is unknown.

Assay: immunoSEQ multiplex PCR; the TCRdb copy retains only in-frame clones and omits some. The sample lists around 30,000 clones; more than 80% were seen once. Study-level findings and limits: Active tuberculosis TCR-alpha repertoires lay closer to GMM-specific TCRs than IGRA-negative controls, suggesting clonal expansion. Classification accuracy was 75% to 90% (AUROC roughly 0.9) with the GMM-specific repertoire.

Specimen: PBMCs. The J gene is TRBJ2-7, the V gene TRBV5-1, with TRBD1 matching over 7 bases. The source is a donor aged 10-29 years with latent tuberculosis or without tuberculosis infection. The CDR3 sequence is CASSTAGGYEQYF. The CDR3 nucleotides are TGCGCCAGCAGCACGGCAGGGGGCTACGAGCAGTACTTC.